Reported below is one T cell receptor (beta chain). The specificity of this receptor is unknown. The record has no base qualities; no much larger clone is one base away. In the ophthalmopathy patients, disease was moderately to severely active, with a Clinical Activity Score of 3 or more, a NOSPECS grade of 4 or more, and a duration of less than 3 months. Exclusion was applied to patients with uncontrolled infections, other autoimmune diseases, pregnancy or lactation. Clinical symptoms, serum thyroxine and TRAb, thyroid ultrasound, and orbital computed tomography formed the basis for the diagnoses. Ficoll-Paque density gradient centrifugation was used to isolate PBMCs from about 10 ml of fresh peripheral blood. Total RNA was extracted using Trizol reagent, and RNA quality was assessed on an Agilent 2100 Bioanalyzer. TCR beta CDR3 regions were amplified from RNA transcripts. The first round of RT-PCR for the TCR CDR3 was performed with the HTBI primer set and the Qiagen OneStep RT-PCR kit. Libraries were constructed in a second round of multiplex PCR, after which size selection and purification were performed. Paired-end sequencing of the libraries was performed with 100 bp reads on an Illumina HiSeq2000. Under the source paper's analysis protocol: Raw data were processed with SOAPnuke, discarding reads with adapters, uncalled bases, mean Phred below 15, or no exact constant-primer or identifier match. High-quality paired reads were merged using COPE v1.2.5, and each unique nucleotide sequence was defined as a clonotype. Clonotypes were aligned to IMGT TRBV, TRBD and TRBJ reference segments using MiTCR v1.1. The analysis included only V-J combinations with a frequency above 0.0001, which together covered 99% to 99.2% of the repertoires. The TCS score was defined as F50 (clonal expansion) divided by E x V (chaos), with BLOSUM62-based TCRdist calculated between CDR3 peptides within each V-J. Welch's t-statistics and random forest reduced fewer than 550 V-J features to 10 to 15, which were used in a naive Bayes classifier (R e1071). TCRdb reprocessing: public reads trimmed at Q25 with fastp, clones called with MiXCR, in-frame beta chains kept. Entries that share a CDR3 protein sequence are merged under the most common genes and DNA. For this entry, the V and J calls and clone size follow TCRdb and not the study's own pipeline. In all, the sample holds under 350,000 distinct CDR3 sequences, and 15% to 20% of those were seen once. Around 58% of the sample is taken by the ten largest.

The cysteine opens and the phenylalanine closes a CDR3 of 14 amino acids. Just the 42-base CDR3 DNA is kept, in frame starting at base 1. V loses 6 bases of germline sequence and J loses 7 bases, and the interval between the two ends is 15 bases. CDR1 and CDR2, per the germline V gene, are MNHNS and SASEGT. These data originate in a study of T cells in Graves' hyperthyroidism and ophthalmopathy (dated by TCRdb to the late 2010s). Some background on the complete study: Peripheral blood was collected at initial diagnosis, before any treatment. TCR V-J signatures able to tell the groups apart were searched for in a discovery cohort of some 97 patients, of whom more than 40 had Graves' ophthalmopathy and 55 to 65 had stable Graves' hyperthyroidism. Thyroid tissue and blood T-cell repertoires from roughly 6 Graves' hyperthyroidism patients were also compared in the study. The paper reports TCR Vbeta CDR3 sequencing of more than 120 peripheral blood samples: 40 to 45 ophthalmopathy, under 80 hyperthyroidism and about 17 progressor patients. After blood sampling, hyperthyroidism patients were treated with methimazole at a starting dose of 30 mg daily, and ophthalmopathy patients were treated with high-dose intravenous methylprednisolone. The 100 or so discovery patients were divided at random into training and test sets in a 7:3 ratio. Prospective prediction of ophthalmopathy was tested in an independent validation cohort of 18 to 20 hyperthyroidism patients and 17 patients who later progressed to ophthalmopathy. Broader findings and caveats from the paper: No statistical method was used to fix the sample size in advance, and group allocation was not hidden from the investigators. In validation, the model predicted progression to ophthalmopathy with 55% to 71% sensitivity and around 72% specificity, a median of 6.5 months before onset. In cross-validation, a model built on a 13 V-J signature told ophthalmopathy apart from stable hyperthyroidism with 85% to 90% sensitivity and 81% to 82% specificity, and in testing the same model reached 80%/75%. Most expanded thyroid clonotypes (frequency above 0.001) were also detected in blood, a finding suggesting that blood repertoires may reflect thyroid immune responses.

The sequence derives from a woman aged 55-70 years with Graves' ophthalmopathy. The chain couples TRBV6-1 to TRBJ1-4; the D region possibly corresponds to TRBD1 (5 bases align). Sequenced material: blood. CDR3 reads: CASRLGGAGEKLFF. The nucleotides are TGTGCCAGCAGGTTGGGGGGTGCTGGTGAAAAACTGTTTTTT.